These T cell receptor beta chains were read from a single sample in a study of identical twins. MiXCR, applied by TCRdb to the 5' RACE reads, yields one record per CDR3 protein. The sample gives about 260,000 distinct CDR3 sequences, roughly 7% of which show up once; 3.5% to 4% is in the top ten. These same records also appear under a second study, on yellow fever vaccine responses in identical twins.

Sample: memory (CD45RO+) T cells sorted from blood. The receptors here all came from a woman aged 18-29 years in good health. Each CDR3 is given with its conserved first and last residue. Each record gives: D gene, J gene, V gene, CDR3 length, clone size, CDR3 protein, CDR3 DNA. D genes are given only for firm matches. Some rows mark clone size as missing; the rest say once, few, many or name a class of expanded clone.

TRBD2	TRBJ2-5	TRBV7-6	16	many	CASSQGGLAGAETQYF	TGTGCCAGCAGCCAGGGGGGACTAGCGGGCGCAGAGACCCAGTACTTC
TRBD2	TRBJ2-1	TRBV20-1	13	few	CSALLAGVNEQFF	TGCAGTGCTCTTCTAGCGGGGGTGAATGAGCAGTTCTTC
-	TRBJ1-1	TRBV3-1	14	few	CASSQDSPNTEAFF	TGTGCCAGCAGCCAAGATTCCCCGAACACTGAAGCTTTCTTT
TRBD2	TRBJ2-3	TRBV5-6	16	few	CASSLRVGGFTDTQYF	TGTGCCAGCAGCTTGCGGGTCGGGGGGTTCACAGATACGCAGTATTTT
TRBD1	TRBJ2-1	TRBV25-1	12	few	CAIRTGNNEQFF	TGTGCCATCAGGACAGGGAACAATGAGCAGTTCTTC
-	TRBJ2-7	TRBV11-1	12	many	CASSHTPYEQYF	TGTGCCAGCAGCCACACCCCCTACGAGCAGTACTTC
TRBD2	TRBJ2-1	TRBV10-3	14	-	CATTREGGNNEQFF	TGTGCCACTACCCGGGAGGGGGGGAACAATGAGCAGTTCTTC
TRBD1	TRBJ2-1	TRBV7-9	16	-	CASSPPGQGLNNEQFF	TGTGCCAGCAGCCCCCCAGGACAGGGCCTTAACAATGAGCAGTTCTTC
TRBD1	TRBJ1-5	TRBV5-1	15	many	CASSIGGQGGQPQHF	TGCGCCAGCAGCATCGGAGGACAGGGAGGTCAGCCCCAGCATTTT
-	TRBJ1-1	TRBV20-1	13	few	CSAMVRRSTEAFF	TGCAGTGCGATGGTCCGGAGGAGCACTGAAGCTTTCTTT
-	TRBJ1-4	TRBV5-1	16	-	CASSLIGPSTNEKLFF	TGCGCCAGCAGCTTAATAGGACCCTCAACTAATGAAAAACTGTTTTTT
-	TRBJ1-1	TRBV29-1	11	many	CSVDVNTEAFF	TGCAGCGTTGACGTGAACACTGAAGCTTTCTTT
TRBD1	TRBJ1-3	TRBV3-1	18	-	CASCQDLGQAYSGNTIYF	TGTGCCAGCTGCCAAGATTTGGGACAGGCCTACTCTGGAAACACCATATATTTT
TRBD2	TRBJ2-7	TRBV10-3	14	few	CAISETSGSYEQYF	TGTGCCATCAGTGAGACTAGCGGGAGCTACGAGCAGTACTTC
-	TRBJ2-1	TRBV7-2	15	-	CASTMDQRGNNEQFF	TGTGCCAGCACCATGGACCAAAGAGGGAACAATGAGCAGTTCTTC
-	TRBJ2-3	TRBV7-2	12	many	CASSLTGNTQYF	TGTGCCAGCAGTCTTACGGGGAATACGCAGTATTTT
-	TRBJ1-2	TRBV7-9	16	few	CASSLGNDFKTYGYTF	TGTGCCAGCAGCTTAGGCAATGATTTTAAGACTTATGGCTACACCTTC
-	TRBJ2-1	TRBV5-1	14	many	CASSLDGTPDEQFF	TGCGCCAGCAGCTTGGATGGGACTCCAGATGAGCAGTTCTTC
TRBD1	TRBJ2-7	TRBV12-3/TRBV12-4	16	-	CASSLTGGRGFYEQYF	TGTGCCAGCAGCCTAACAGGGGGTCGGGGTTTCTACGAGCAGTACTTC
-	TRBJ2-5	TRBV7-9	14	-	CASSLVTGQETQYF	TGTGCCAGCAGCTTAGTGACAGGCCAAGAGACCCAGTACTTC
-	TRBJ2-5	TRBV20-1	14	-	CSAMIAGAKETQYF	TGCAGTGCTATGATCGCGGGGGCAAAAGAGACCCAGTACTTC
-	TRBJ1-1	TRBV28	13	-	CASKWVVGTEAFF	TGTGCCAGCAAGTGGGTGGTGGGCACTGAAGCTTTCTTT
-	TRBJ1-1	TRBV3-1	15	many	CASTPFGVPNTEAFF	TGTGCCAGCACCCCTTTCGGCGTCCCAAACACTGAAGCTTTCTTT
TRBD2	TRBJ2-2	TRBV6-1	15	few	CASKSSGRPTGELFF	TGTGCCAGCAAAAGCAGCGGGAGGCCCACCGGGGAGCTGTTTTTT
TRBD2	TRBJ2-6	TRBV27	18	many	CASSLYRGGGAGANVLTF	TGTGCCAGCAGTTTATATCGGGGGGGGGGCGCTGGGGCCAACGTCCTGACTTTC
TRBD2	TRBJ2-2	TRBV7-2	14	-	CASSLLAENGRLFF	TGTGCCAGCAGCTTACTAGCGGAAAACGGGCGGCTGTTTTTT
-	TRBJ2-2	TRBV25-1	15	-	CASSDVAANTGELFF	TGTGCCAGCAGTGATGTAGCCGCGAACACCGGGGAGCTGTTTTTT